The 21 T cell receptor beta chains below all came from one sample that was sequenced in a study of cytomegalovirus exposure and HLA in healthy donors. PCR used 60 Vbeta primers and 13 Jbeta primers. The table came from immunoSEQ multiplex PCR; TCRdb's copy has only in-frame clones and leaves some out. This table holds 55,000 to 75,000 clones, roughly four fifths found once. The sequencing sample was made of PBMCs. The source of these receptors is a young woman in good health and CMV-seropositive.

There are a few counts of this clone. The gene calls are TRBV21-1 and TRBJ2-5; the tabulated D call, TRBD2, remains unverified against the DNA. TRBV21-1 is a documented pseudogene. The CDR3 has 21 residues. CDR3 sequence: CASSKDQGPTTIADFQETQYF. CDR3 sequence (DNA): TGTGCCAGCAGCAAAGATCAAGGGCCTACTACTATAGCGGACTTCCAAGAGACCCAGTACTTC.

Here the CDR3 reads CAWKPRGAYEQYF. The CDR3 nucleotides read TGTGCCTGGAAACCCAGGGGCGCCTACGAGCAGTACTTC. The chain couples TRBV30 to TRBJ2-7; the D gene is possibly TRBD1 (6 bases). From germline, CDR1 is GTSNPN and CDR2 SVGIG (reference sequence). This CDR3 contains 13 residues. Trimming took off 4 bases at V and 2 bases at J, with 12 bases between the two ends.

This chain uses TRBV28 with TRBJ1-1; maybe TRBD1 (5 bases). The CDR3 sequence is 15 residues long. The V end was cut by 7 bases, the J end by 5 bases, with 20 bases between. In germline, CDR1 is MDHEN, CDR2 SYDVKM. The CDR3 sequence: CASINPVGGWTEAFF. CDR3 bases: TGTGCCAGCATTAACCCGGTGGGGGGGTGGACTGAAGCTTTCTTT.

This clone was seen a few times. This chain links TRBV28 with TRBJ2-2; maybe TRBD2 (6 bases). The V end was cut by 5 bases, the J end by 4 bases, with 8 bases between. CDR3 length: 13 residues. The germline V gene has CDR1 MDHEN and CDR2 SYDVKM. The CDR3 nucleotides read TGTGCCAGCAGTCGGGACTTCACCGGGGAGCTGTTTTTT. Translated: CASSRDFTGELFF.

This chain connects TRBV11-1 to TRBJ2-1; TRBD2 matches 8 bases. Germline assignment: CDR1 SGHAT and CDR2 FQDESV (reference sequence). J gave up 7 bases and V 5 bases, and 10 bases lay outside the gene matches. The CDR3 runs to 15 residues. This CDR3 is CASSPGTRGGNEQFF. The CDR3 nucleotides read TGTGCCAGCAGCCCCGGGACTAGGGGCGGGAATGAGCAGTTCTTC.

The chain links TRBV7-6 to TRBJ2-7, with TRBD2 matching over 11 bases. With V trimmed by 1 base and J by 0 bases, 5 bases remained unmatched. The CDR3 is made up of 17 amino acids. CDR1 and CDR2 (germline): SGHVS, FNYEAQ. The DNA of the CDR3 is TGTGCCAGCAGCTTAGGCCCCCTAGCGGGGGGCTCCTACGAGCAGTACTTC. Residues: CASSLGPLAGGSYEQYF.

The chain combines TRBV9 with TRBJ2-1; 14 bases fit TRBD2. The CDR3 has 16 residues. In germline, CDR1 is SGDLS, CDR2 YYNGEE. Germline trimming cut 4 bases from V and 7 bases from J; bases unmatched to any gene: 7. The CDR3 DNA is TGTGCCAGCAGCTTGGGGACTAGCGGGAGTGTGAATGAGCAGTTCTTC. It encodes CASSLGTSGSVNEQFF.

This chain connects TRBV7-6 to TRBJ2-1; D is ambiguous. The CDR3 contains 13 residues. Germline V gives CDR1 SGHVS, CDR2 FNYEAQ. Trimming took 4 bases from V and 8 from J, leaving 12 bases between them. The CDR3 DNA reads TGTGCCAGCAGCTCCTATACTACCGATGAGCAGTTCTTC. The encoded protein is CASSSYTTDEQFF.

This clone has just one count. The genes are TRBV10-3 and TRBJ2-5, with TRBD2 identical over 9 bases. The V and J ends lost 6 bases and 2 bases, in that order; junction bases with no gene match: 10. Germline values: CDR1 ENHRY, CDR2 SYGVKD. The CDR3 consists of 16 residues. Here the CDR3 reads CAISKGTSHSQETQYF. DNA of the CDR3: TGTGCCATCAGCAAAGGGACTAGCCATTCTCAAGAGACCCAGTACTTC.

The V and J genes are TRBV6-1 and TRBJ2-7; D perhaps matches TRBD1 (5 bases). Germline V gene lookup returns CDR1 MNHNS and CDR2 SASEGT. Between the trimmed V and J ends, which lost 0 bases and 6 bases, there was a span of 9 bases. The CDR3 is 13 residues long. The CDR3 sequence is CASSEALRVEQYF. The CDR3 bases are TGTGCCAGCAGTGAAGCGCTCAGGGTCGAGCAGTACTTC.

This clone appeared once. V and J are TRBV28 and TRBJ1-2; D is undetermined. The germline gives CDR1 MDHEN, CDR2 SYDVKM. Trimming pared 5 bases from V and 3 bases from J, leaving 16 bases between. The CDR3 runs to 15 residues. CDR3 protein: CASSEGSRLDYGYTF. The CDR3 bases are TGTGCCAGCAGTGAAGGATCTAGGTTGGACTATGGCTACACCTTC.

This rearrangement joins TRBV5-6 to TRBJ1-3; 7 bases agree with TRBD1. CDR3 length: 15 amino acids. V dropped 3 bases and J dropped 2; count of bases not matched to a gene: 5. From germline, CDR1 is SGHDT and CDR2 YYEEEE. CDR3 sequence: CASSSPTGAGNTIYF. In DNA form, the CDR3 reads TGTGCCAGCAGCTCGCCAACAGGGGCTGGAAACACCATATATTTT.

The genes are TRBV9 and TRBJ2-1, with D perhaps matching TRBD2 (6 bases). V was clipped by 6 bases and J by 7 bases, with 23 bases between them. The CDR3 sequence is 16 residues long. Germline values: CDR1 SGDLS, CDR2 YYNGEE. The CDR3 DNA reads TGTGCCAGCACCCGAGGAGGGGAGAGGGCCTTTAATGAGCAGTTCTTC. It encodes CASTRGGERAFNEQFF.

The chain employs TRBV19 and TRBJ1-1; perhaps TRBD1 as D (5 bases). Trimming pared 7 bases from V and 5 bases from J, leaving 14 bases between. The CDR3 runs to 13 residues. CDR1 is LNHDA, CDR2 SQIVND, per germline (reference sequence). The CDR3 protein is CASKIGGGTEAFF. Written as DNA, the CDR3 is TGTGCCAGTAAGATTGGCGGGGGAACTGAAGCTTTCTTT.

The chain links TRBV4-1 to TRBJ1-1, with D unresolved. CDR3 length: 14 residues. Germline CDR1 reads MGHRA; CDR2 reads YSYEKL. The V gene lost 0 bases and the J gene lost 1 base, with 6 bases spanning the gap. CDR3 coding DNA: TGCGCCAGCAGCCAAGACCTCAGGAACACTGAAGCTTTCTTT. The encoded protein is CASSQDLRNTEAFF.

Worth noting for this clone: Other nucleotide sequences from this sample produce the same CDR3. The V gene is TRBV7-2, the J gene TRBJ2-1, with no clear D. The CDR3 extends over 12 amino acids. Germline V gives CDR1 SGHTA, CDR2 FQGNSA. Trimming stripped 5 bases from V and 7 bases from J, with 9 bases between. The CDR3 reads CASSPPLNEQFF. In nucleotides, the CDR3 is TGTGCCAGCAGCCCTCCCCTGAATGAGCAGTTCTTC.

This clone was seen just once. The chain's CDR3 is CASSYEPGTNEKLFF. The CDR3 nucleotides are TGTGCCAGCAGTTACGAACCAGGGACTAATGAAAAACTGTTTTTT. V and J are TRBV6-5 and TRBJ1-4, with a possible D match to TRBD1 (5 bases). Germline CDR1 is MNHEY and CDR2 is SVGAGI. CDR3 length: 15 residues. Trimming shortened V by 2 bases and J by 2 bases, and 9 bases separated the two germline ends.

V and J are TRBV9 and TRBJ2-1; TRBD2 agrees at 12 bases. Germline CDR1 reads SGDLS; CDR2 reads YYNGEE. With 3 bases clipped from V and 9 bases from J, the junction kept 1 base outside the gene matches. The CDR3 runs to 13 residues. The DNA for the CDR3 is TGTGCCAGCAGCGGGACTAGCGGGATTGAGCAGTTCTTC. The encoded protein is CASSGTSGIEQFF.

A word on this clone: The junction does not match germline at one end; this may be a read error. This chain links TRBV6-5 with TRBJ2-2, with 9 bases aligning to TRBD1. Germline V gene sequence: CDR1 MNHEY, CDR2 SVGAGI. CDR3 length: 15 amino acids. Here the CDR3 reads CASGYTGGPTGELFF. As DNA, the CDR3 is TGTGCCAGCGGTTATACAGGGGGCCCCACCGGGGAGCTGTTTTTT.

This clone was recorded a few times. The chain recombines TRBV4-3 with TRBJ1-1, with D possibly matching TRBD1 (5 bases). CDR1 and CDR2 (germline): LGHNA, YSLEER. The CDR3 has 15 residues. The V end lost 3 bases, the J end lost 1 base, and 12 bases lay between the germline ends. Here the CDR3 reads CASSHLDRPNTEAFF. The CDR3 coding sequence is TGCGCCAGCAGCCATTTAGACAGACCGAACACTGAAGCTTTCTTT.

This clone occurred once. V gene TRBV19 combines with J gene TRBJ2-1, with a tentative D call TRBD1 (5 bases). Between the trimmed V and J ends, which lost 3 bases and 2 bases, there was a span of 11 bases. From germline, CDR1 is LNHDA and CDR2 SQIVND (reference sequence). This CDR3 is built from 15 residues. CDR3 coding DNA: TGTGCCAGTAGTATTAGTCAGGGTCCCTACAATGAGCAGTTCTTC. Its protein product is CASSISQGPYNEQFF. The variable domain in full, completed from reference TRBV19 and TRBJ2-1, reads DGGITQSPKYLFRKEGQNVTLSCEQNLNHDAMYWYRQDPGQGLRLIYYSQIVNDFQKGDIAEGYSVSREKKESFPLTVTSAQKNPTAFYLCASSISQGPYNEQFFGPGTRLTVL.